One and the same sample provided the 22 T cell receptor beta chains below, sequenced in a study of blood T cell repertoires in COVID-19. Profiled with immunoSEQ multiplex PCR; TCRdb holds only in-frame clones, not every one. The sample has just over 650,000 clones, 85% to 90% seen once. The sequenced material came from peripheral blood. The receptors stem from a woman aged 18-29 years with acute or convalescent COVID-19.

The chain combines TRBV27 with TRBJ2-7; the match to TRBD1 covers 7 bases. The CDR3 runs to 15 residues. CDR1 is MNHEY and CDR2 is SMNVEV in the germline V gene (reference sequence). Trimming at V came to 5 bases and at J to 1 base, leaving 8 bases not matched to a gene. In DNA, the CDR3 is TGTGCCAGCAGTCCCACCCGGACAGGTTCCTACGAGCAGTACTTC. Its protein is CASSPTRTGSYEQYF.

The J gene is TRBJ1-2, the V gene TRBV5-6; TRBD1 might be the D (6 bases). Trimming cost V 2 bases and J 2 bases, with 10 bases left between them. The CDR3 spans 14 residues. Germline loops: CDR1 SGHDT, CDR2 YYEEEE. DNA for the CDR3: TGTGCCAGCAGCTTCTCAGGGGCGAACTATGGCTACACCTTC. This gives the protein CASSFSGANYGYTF. Using reference TRBV5-6 and TRBJ1-2 for the parts outside the CDR3, the full variable domain is DAGVTQSPTHLIKTRGQQVTLRCSPKSGHDTVSWYQQALGQGPQFIFQYYEEEERQRGNFPDRFSGHQFPNYSSELNVNALLLGDSALYLCASSFSGANYGYTFGSGTRLTVV.

This chain joins TRBV9 and TRBJ2-2, with 10 bases identical to TRBD2. This CDR3 is 15 amino acids long. With V trimmed by 4 bases and J by 7 bases, 7 bases remained unmatched. The V gene's germline CDR1 is SGDLS and CDR2 YYNGEE. CDR3 sequence: CASSSRTSGYGELFF. CDR3 in DNA: TGTGCCAGCAGCTCACGGACTAGCGGCTACGGGGAGCTGTTTTTT.

The genes are TRBV9 and TRBJ2-1; TRBD2 might be the D (5 bases). Germline lookup yields CDR1 SGDLS and CDR2 YYNGEE. V lost 0 bases to trimming and J lost 7 bases, with 11 bases between them. The CDR3 covers 14 residues. This CDR3 reads CASSVELGRNEQFF. CDR3 nucleotides: TGTGCCAGCAGCGTAGAGTTAGGGAGAAATGAGCAGTTCTTC.

The chain is built from TRBV19 and TRBJ1-5; TRBD1 is a possible D gene (5 bases). CDR1 is LNHDA and CDR2 is SQIVND in the germline V gene (reference sequence). CDR3 length: 14 amino acids. V shed 6 bases and J shed 2 bases, with 11 bases lying between them. The CDR3 loop reads CASSPDSRNQPQHF. The CDR3 DNA reads as TGTGCCAGTAGCCCCGACAGTCGCAATCAGCCCCAGCATTTT.

The chain couples TRBV29-1 to TRBJ1-1; D may be TRBD1 (5 bases). V shed 3 bases and J shed 0 bases, with 8 bases lying between them. This CDR3 is 13 amino acids long. Germline lookup yields CDR1 SQVTM and CDR2 ANQGSEA. The CDR3 sequence: CSVDGALNTEAFF. CDR3 sequence (DNA): TGCAGCGTTGATGGGGCCTTGAACACTGAAGCTTTCTTT.

The rearrangement links TRBV15 to TRBJ1-1; D may be TRBD1 (6 bases). The CDR3 contains 17 residues. Germline CDR1 is LNHNV and CDR2 is YYDKDF (reference sequence). V shed 2 bases and J shed 0 bases, with 16 bases lying between them. The CDR3 DNA reads TGTGCCACCAGCAGAACAGGGTCTTCACCTTTGAACACTGAAGCTTTCTTT. This encodes CATSRTGSSPLNTEAFF.

The V gene is TRBV5-4, the J gene TRBJ1-2; TRBD1 is a possible D gene (5 bases). Germline V CDR1 and CDR2: SGHNT, YYREEE (reference sequence). V lost 1 base to trimming and J lost 3 bases, with 10 bases between them. CDR3 length: 14 residues. The CDR3 DNA is TGTGCCAGCAGCTTGATAGGAGGGGACTATGGCTACACCTTC. This sequence encodes CASSLIGGDYGYTF.

The J gene is TRBJ1-1, the V gene TRBV29-1, with TRBD1 matching over 7 bases. The length of the CDR3 is 13 residues. Germline V gene data show CDR1 as SQVTM and CDR2 as ANQGSEA. Trimming cost V 4 bases and J 4 bases; bases outside gene matches: 6. CDR3: CSVVEGAATEAFF. The DNA of the CDR3 is TGCAGCGTTGTGGAGGGGGCGGCCACTGAAGCTTTCTTT.

This clone was detected once. The chain is built from TRBV6-4 and TRBJ1-1; no firm D call. The V end lost 7 bases, the J end lost 0 bases, and 9 bases lay between the germline ends. This CDR3 spans 13 amino acids. The germline gives CDR1 MRHNA, CDR2 SNTAGT. Written as DNA, the CDR3 is TGTGCCAGCAATGGACTGCTGAACACTGAAGCTTTCTTT. This sequence encodes CASNGLLNTEAFF.

The gene calls are TRBV5-8 and TRBJ2-2, with 7 bases identical to TRBD1. V was clipped by 4 bases and J by 3 bases; unmatched bases: 6. Looked up from germline, CDR1 is SGHTS and CDR2 is YDEGEE. The CDR3 covers 15 residues. The CDR3 DNA sequence: TGTGCCAGCAGCCCGTTGGACAGGTACACCGGGGAGCTGTTTTTT. Translation gives CASSPLDRYTGELFF.

The V call is TRBV5-5, the J call TRBJ1-5; D call uncertain. CDR3 size: 19 residues. The germline CDR1 and CDR2 sequences are SGHKS and YYEKEE (reference sequence). Trimming pared 0 bases from V and 0 bases from J, leaving 19 bases between. The CDR3 sequence: CASSLAGSGFSNSNQPQHF. As DNA, the CDR3 is TGTGCCAGCAGCTTGGCGGGGTCAGGTTTTTCAAATAGCAATCAGCCCCAGCATTTT.

This clone was counted a few times. The chain combines TRBV18 with TRBJ1-6, with D possibly being TRBD1 (6 bases). The germline CDR1 and CDR2 sequences are KGHSH and LQKENI. The CDR3 covers 15 residues. The V end was cut by 2 bases, the J end by 8 bases, with 13 bases between. The CDR3 sequence: CASSPKGHQYSPLHF. CDR3 nucleotides: TGTGCCAGCTCACCAAAGGGACATCAATATTCACCCCTCCACTTT.

The chain employs TRBV10-2 and TRBJ1-3; D is undetermined. V was shortened by 3 bases and J by 0 bases, with 6 bases between the two germline ends. The V gene's germline CDR1 is WSHSY and CDR2 SAAADI. This CDR3 spans 14 amino acids. Written as DNA, the CDR3 is TGCGCCAGCAGTGATAAAGCCTCTGGAAACACCATATATTTT. Amino acids: CASSDKASGNTIYF.

The rearrangement links TRBV27 to TRBJ2-3; 9 nucleotides line up with TRBD1. Trimming took 3 bases from V and 2 from J; bases not matched to a gene: 3. Germline loops: CDR1 MNHEY, CDR2 SMNVEV (reference sequence). This CDR3 spans 15 amino acids. The CDR3 here is CASSFGDRDTDTQYF. The CDR3, as DNA: TGTGCCAGCAGTTTTGGGGACAGGGACACAGATACGCAGTATTTT.

This clone occurred once. The chain is built from TRBV7-3 and TRBJ2-4; TRBD1 matches 8 bases. The CDR3 sequence is 16 residues long. Per the germline V gene, CDR1 is SGHTA and CDR2 is FQGTGA. V shed 5 bases, J shed 7 bases, and the junction held 13 bases outside the gene matches. CDR3 in amino acids: CASSRLGGTGGNIQYF. CDR3 nucleotide sequence: TGTGCCAGCAGCCGCCTCGGAGGGACAGGAGGCAACATTCAGTACTTC.

The rearrangement uses TRBV6-5 and TRBJ2-7, with 7 bases identical to TRBD1. V was clipped by 7 bases and J by 5 bases; unmatched bases: 8. Germline V gene sequence: CDR1 MNHEY, CDR2 SVGAGI. This CDR3 is 13 amino acids long. CDR3 region: CASTRTGSNEQYF. The DNA for the CDR3 is TGTGCCAGCACCCGGACAGGCTCTAACGAGCAGTACTTC.

V usage is TRBV9 and J usage is TRBJ2-1, with TRBD2 matching 7 bases. The CDR3 extends over 15 amino acids. Germline V gives CDR1 SGDLS, CDR2 YYNGEE. V dropped 0 bases and J dropped 6; count of bases not matched to a gene: 6. CDR3 residues: CASSVVGGVSNEQFF. In DNA, the CDR3 is TGTGCCAGCAGCGTAGTGGGGGGGGTCTCCAATGAGCAGTTCTTC.

This clone was seen a single time. The chain's CDR3 is CSLTGQGRRSTEAFF. The CDR3 DNA is TGCAGCTTGACTGGACAGGGCCGAAGGAGCACTGAAGCTTTCTTT. The chain links TRBV29-1 to TRBJ1-1; 8 nucleotides line up with TRBD1. This CDR3 has 15 residues. Germline V gene lookup returns CDR1 SQVTM and CDR2 ANQGSEA. With V trimmed by 8 bases and J by 4 bases, 15 bases remained unmatched.

The chain combines TRBV30 with TRBJ1-2; TRBD1 matches at 8 bases. V was pared by 2 bases and J by 6 bases, with 5 bases of the junction left unmatched. The CDR3 has 13 amino acids. Germline assignment: CDR1 GTSNPN and CDR2 SVGIG (reference sequence). The CDR3 nucleotides read TGTGCCTGGAGTCGGAGGACAGGGAATGGCTACACCTTC. This gives the protein CAWSRRTGNGYTF.

The gene calls are TRBV7-3 and TRBJ2-1, with 15 positions matching TRBD2. The V gene's germline CDR1 is SGHTA and CDR2 FQGTGA. This CDR3 is built from 16 residues. J gave up 9 bases and V 3 bases, and 6 bases lay outside the gene matches. The CDR3 DNA reads TGTGCCAGCAGCTTGGGACTAGCGGGGGGACTGAGTGAGCAGTTCTTC. Amino acids: CASSLGLAGGLSEQFF. Drawing the rest from reference TRBV7-3 and TRBJ2-1, the complete variable domain is GAGVSQTPSNKVTEKGKYVELRCDPISGHTALYWYRQSLGQGPEFLIYFQGTGAADDSGLPNDRFFAVRPEGSVSTLKIQRTERGDSAVYLCASSLGLAGGLSEQFFGPGTRLTVL.

CDR3 region: CSALREMDYGYTF. CDR3 coding DNA: TGCAGCGCCCTCAGGGAAATGGACTATGGCTACACCTTC. V is TRBV29-1 and J is TRBJ1-2; a possible D gene is TRBD1 (5 bases). V lost 7 bases to trimming and J lost 3 bases, with 15 bases between them. Germline V gene sequence: CDR1 SQVTM, CDR2 ANQGSEA. The CDR3 extends over 13 amino acids.